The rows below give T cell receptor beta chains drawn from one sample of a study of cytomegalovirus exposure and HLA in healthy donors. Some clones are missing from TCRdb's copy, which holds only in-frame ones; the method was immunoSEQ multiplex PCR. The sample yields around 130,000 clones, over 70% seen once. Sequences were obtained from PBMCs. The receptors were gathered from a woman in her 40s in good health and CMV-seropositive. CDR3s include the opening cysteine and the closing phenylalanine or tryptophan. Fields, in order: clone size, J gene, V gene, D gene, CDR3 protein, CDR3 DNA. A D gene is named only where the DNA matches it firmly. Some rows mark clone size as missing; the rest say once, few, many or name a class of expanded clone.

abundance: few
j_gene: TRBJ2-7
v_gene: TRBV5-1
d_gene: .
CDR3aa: CASSLLRAYEQYF
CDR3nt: TGCGCCAGCAGCTTGCTCAGGGCATACGAGCAGTACTTC

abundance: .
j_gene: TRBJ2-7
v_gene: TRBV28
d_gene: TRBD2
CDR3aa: CASSLVWEGHYEQYF
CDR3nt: TGTGCCAGCAGCCTGGTATGGGAGGGCCACTACGAGCAGTACTTC

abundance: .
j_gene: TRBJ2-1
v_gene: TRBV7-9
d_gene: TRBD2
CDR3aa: CASSLVSGGGEQFF
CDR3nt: TGTGCCAGCAGCTTAGTGAGCGGGGGGGGTGAGCAGTTCTTC

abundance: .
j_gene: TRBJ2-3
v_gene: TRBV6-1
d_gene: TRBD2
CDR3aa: CASSVAGAPDTQYF
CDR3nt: TGTGCCAGCAGTGTGGCGGGAGCGCCAGATACGCAGTATTTT

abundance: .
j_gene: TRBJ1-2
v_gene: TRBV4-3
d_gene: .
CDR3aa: CASSQDEAWGYTF
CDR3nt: TGCGCCAGCAGCCAAGATGAGGCTTGGGGCTACACCTTC

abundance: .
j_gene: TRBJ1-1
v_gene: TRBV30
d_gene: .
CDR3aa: CAWSVTSPIRQLF
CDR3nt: TGTGCCTGGAGTGTAACCTCACCGATTCGACAGCTATTT

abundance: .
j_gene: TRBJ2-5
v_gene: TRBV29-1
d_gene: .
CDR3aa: CSVARMGGEAEETQYF
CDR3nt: TGCAGCGTTGCGCGGATGGGGGGAGAGGCCGAGGAGACCCAGTACTTC

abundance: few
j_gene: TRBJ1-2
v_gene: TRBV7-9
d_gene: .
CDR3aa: CASSLSRLYGYTF
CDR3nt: TGTGCCAGCAGCTTAAGCCGACTGTATGGCTACACCTTC

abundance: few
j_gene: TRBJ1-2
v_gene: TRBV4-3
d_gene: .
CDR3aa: CASSLTSGIGYGYTF
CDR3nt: TGCGCCAGCAGCCTAACTTCAGGGATAGGTTATGGCTACACCTTC

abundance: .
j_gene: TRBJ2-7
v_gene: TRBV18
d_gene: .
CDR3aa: CASSPPGESYEQYF
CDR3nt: TGTGCCAGCTCACCCCCGGGAGAAAGCTACGAGCAGTACTTC

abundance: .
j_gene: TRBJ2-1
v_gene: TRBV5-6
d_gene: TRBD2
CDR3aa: CASSLDTISGGANEQFF
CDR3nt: TGTGCCAGCAGCTTGGATACTATCAGCGGGGGGGCCAATGAGCAGTTCTTC

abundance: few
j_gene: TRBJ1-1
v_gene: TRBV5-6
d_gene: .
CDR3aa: CASLGGSVNTEAFF
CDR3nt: TGTGCCAGCTTGGGGGGTTCGGTGAACACTGAAGCTTTCTTT

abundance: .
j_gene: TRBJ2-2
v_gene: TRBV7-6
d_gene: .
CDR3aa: CASSSQGAGELFF
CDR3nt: TGTGCCAGCAGCTCACAGGGCGCCGGGGAGCTGTTTTTT

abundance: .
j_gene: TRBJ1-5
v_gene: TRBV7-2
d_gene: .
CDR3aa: CASSLGDNRNQPQHF
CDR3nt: TGTGCCAGCAGCTTAGGAGATAACAGAAATCAGCCCCAGCATTTT

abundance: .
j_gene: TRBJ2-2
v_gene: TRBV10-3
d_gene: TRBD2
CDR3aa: CAISEPGLGGAGELFF
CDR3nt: TGTGCCATCAGTGAGCCGGGACTAGGGGGGGCCGGGGAGCTGTTTTTT

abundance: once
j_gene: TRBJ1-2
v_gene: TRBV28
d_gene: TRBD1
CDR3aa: CASSLSSTGSYGYTF
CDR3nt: TGTGCCAGCAGTTTGTCCTCGACAGGGTCCTATGGCTACACCTTC

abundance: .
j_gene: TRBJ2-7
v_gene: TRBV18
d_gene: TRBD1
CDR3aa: CASSHGRGLYEQYF
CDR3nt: TGTGCCAGCTCGCATGGCAGGGGGCTCTACGAGCAGTACTTC

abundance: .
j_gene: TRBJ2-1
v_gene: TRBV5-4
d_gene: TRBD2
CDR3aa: CASTLLAGGPYNEQFF
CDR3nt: TGTGCCAGCACCCTTCTCGCGGGGGGGCCGTACAATGAGCAGTTCTTC

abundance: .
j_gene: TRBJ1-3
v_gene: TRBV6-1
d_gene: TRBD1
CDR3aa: CASSEGTGSTGNTIYF
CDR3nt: TGTGCCAGCAGTGAAGGGACAGGGAGCACTGGAAACACCATATATTTT

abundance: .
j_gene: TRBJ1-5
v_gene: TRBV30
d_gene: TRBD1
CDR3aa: CASNSGQGGNQPQHF
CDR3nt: TGTGCCTCGAACTCGGGACAGGGAGGTAATCAGCCCCAGCATTTT

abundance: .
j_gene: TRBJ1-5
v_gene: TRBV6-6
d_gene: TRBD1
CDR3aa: CASTLGQGWQPQHF
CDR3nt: TGTGCCAGCACCTTAGGACAGGGGTGGCAGCCCCAGCATTTT

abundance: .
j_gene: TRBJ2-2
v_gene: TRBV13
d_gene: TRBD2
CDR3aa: CASSSRGMGEGITGELFF
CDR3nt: TGTGCCAGCAGCTCCCGAGGCATGGGGGAGGGGATCACCGGGGAGCTGTTTTTT

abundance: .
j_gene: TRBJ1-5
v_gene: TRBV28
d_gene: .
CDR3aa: CASSRIQGSLQPQHF
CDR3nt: TGTGCCAGCAGTCGGATTCAGGGGTCCCTTCAGCCCCAGCATTTT

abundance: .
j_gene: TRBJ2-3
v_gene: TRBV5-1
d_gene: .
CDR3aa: CASSLASLLGRTSTDTQYF
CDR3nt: TGCGCCAGCAGCTTGGCCTCGTTGCTTGGCCGGACTAGCACAGATACGCAGTATTTT

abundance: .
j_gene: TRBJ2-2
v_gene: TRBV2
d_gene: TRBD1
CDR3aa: CASSERGLVTGELFF
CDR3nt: TGTGCCAGCAGCGAGAGGGGGCTCGTCACCGGGGAGCTGTTTTTT

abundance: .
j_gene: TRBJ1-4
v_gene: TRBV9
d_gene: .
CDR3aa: CASSVGEGLTEKLFF
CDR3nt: TGTGCCAGCAGCGTAGGGGAGGGGTTGACCGAAAAACTGTTTTTT

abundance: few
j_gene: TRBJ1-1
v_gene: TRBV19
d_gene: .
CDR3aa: CASIPAPNTEAFF
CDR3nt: TGTGCCAGTATCCCAGCGCCGAACACTGAAGCTTTCTTT